The T cell receptor (beta chain) described here comes from a study of beta chain features in type 1 diabetes (dated by TCRdb to the late 2010s). With regard to the full study: Mean age, gender distribution, total cell number and subset yield did not differ between patients and healthy donors. A total of about 100,000,000 sorted cells were examined across all samples, and RNA yield correlated strongly with the number of cells per subset. The study compared the TCRB repertoires of sorted circulating CD4+ T cell subsets in recently diagnosed type 1 diabetes patients with those in matched healthy donors. Regulatory and stem cell-like memory subsets were isolated from only 8 patients and about eight healthy donors, whereas naive and central memory subsets came from all 30 or so donors. On the study overall, not on this receptor specifically: Naive, central memory and regulatory TCRB repertoires appeared to be more alike among patients than among healthy donors. At VDJ recombination sites, type 1 diabetes patients had fewer insertions and more deleted nucleotides, which implies abnormalities in thymic rearrangement. Shorter templates might have been favored by PCR, but patient and control samples were amplified and corrected together, so both groups would have been affected equally by any skew. Because cDNA was sequenced instead of genomic DNA, activated cells with high expression could be over-represented, although the groups did not differ in activation or CD3 levels. Type 1 diabetes patients showed a moderate but significant shortening of TCRB CDR3 length in all four CD4+ subsets. HLA sub-analyses involved small numbers of individuals, so any influence of HLA type on TCRB rearrangement remained unresolved.

The entire amount of isolated RNA was reverse transcribed using the High Capacity cDNA Reverse Transcription Kit, so the sequenced TCRB transcripts were expressed ones. Deep immunoSEQ sequencing was performed on naive, central memory and regulatory T cell samples, with an average of approximately 3.9 million total reads per sample. Sorted cells were lysed in RLT buffer and RNA was extracted with DNase-treated RNeasy Micro or Mini kits, depending on cell number. Each cell subset was processed separately to prevent cross-contamination, with patient and healthy donor samples processed together. TCRB sequences were amplified from cDNA with the immunoSEQ multiplex PCR, producing 87-bp fragments spanning the CDR3 region. The amplicons were sequenced using the Illumina HiSeq platform. From the authors' description of their analysis: Synthetic template baselines were used to correct PCR bias computationally, reads within Hamming distance 2 were collapsed together, and singletons that could not be merged were discarded. By aligning reads against IMGT, V, D and J genes, CDR3 length, and insertions or deletions at six rearrangement sites were assigned. Within each subset, clonotype counts were normalized to the number of sorted cells before true diversity and Gini coefficients were calculated with the tcR R package. The overlap coefficient, calculated on TCRB nucleotide sequences, was used to quantify repertoire sharing. TCRdb mirrors the immuneACCESS table, restricted to in-frame sequences. Some clones are absent from its copies; in checked studies, under half trace to an unresolved V gene, and the reason for the others is unknown. V, J and clone size are taken as reported in that table, and D and trimming were inferred from the DNA itself. The sample data list 95,000 to 110,000 clones, and 28% of these were observed just once. Jointly, the top ten make up 0.5% to 0.6% of the sample.

Each donor gave one peripheral blood draw, approximately 100 mL on average, collected into heparinised tubes. A BD FACSAria II and a panel including CD45RO, CCR7, CD25, CD127, CD95 and CD27 were used to sort naive, central memory, regulatory and stem cell-like memory CD4+ T cells. A purity above 95% was achieved for all sorted populations. Right away, PBMCs were isolated by Lymphoprep density gradient centrifugation and were stained directly, with no culture step. So that batch effects would be minimized, each experiment stained and sorted samples in pairs, pairing one healthy donor with one patient. In its sample, this clone was seen a few times. Its antigen is not yet known. No qualities accompany the bases; no much larger clone lies one base away. Relative to germline, V is missing 0 bases and J is missing 1 base, with 3 bases of the junction outside any gene match. In the germline V gene, CDR1 corresponds to MNHEY and CDR2 to SVGAGI. The CDR3 covers 16 residues, taking in both the cysteine and the phenylalanine. Left in the record is the CDR3 DNA by itself, 48 bases read in frame from the first base.

The chain couples TRBV6-5 to TRBJ2-3, with 8 middle bases fitting TRBD2. The origin of this receptor is a woman aged 18-29 years with type 1 diabetes. Sequences were obtained from central memory CD4+ T cells from blood. CDR3 loop: CASSYSRLARTDTQYF. The nucleotide sequence is TGTGCCAGCAGTTACTCGAGACTAGCGCGCACAGATACGCAGTATTTT.